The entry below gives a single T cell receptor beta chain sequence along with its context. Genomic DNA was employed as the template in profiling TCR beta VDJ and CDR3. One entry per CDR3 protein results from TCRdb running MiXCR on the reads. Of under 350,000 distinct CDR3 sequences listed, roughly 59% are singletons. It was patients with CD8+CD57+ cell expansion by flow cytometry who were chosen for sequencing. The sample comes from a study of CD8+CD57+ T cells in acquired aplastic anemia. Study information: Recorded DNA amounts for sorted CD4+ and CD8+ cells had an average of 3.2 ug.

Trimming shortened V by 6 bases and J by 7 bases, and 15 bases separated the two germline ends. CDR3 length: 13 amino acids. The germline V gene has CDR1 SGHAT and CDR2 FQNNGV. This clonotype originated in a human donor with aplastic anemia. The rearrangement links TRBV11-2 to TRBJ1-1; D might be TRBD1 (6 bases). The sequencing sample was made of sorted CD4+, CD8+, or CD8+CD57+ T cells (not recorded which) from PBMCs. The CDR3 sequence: CASRLGAWGEAFF. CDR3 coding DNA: TGTGCCAGCAGATTGGGGGCGTGGGGTGAAGCTTTCTTT.